A single sample is the source of the 10 T cell receptor beta chains below, sequenced in a study of shared clonotypes between healthy human individuals. Sequenced by immunoSEQ multiplex PCR; TCRdb stores in-frame clones only, minus some. The sample contains around 480,000 clones, 60% to 80% of which appear only once. The specimen was PBMCs. The origin of the receptors is a woman aged 40 to 55 in good health. Some clones in this sample may be carry-over from other donors' samples.

The chain's CDR3 is CAISGQTYGYTF. CDR3 in DNA: TGTGCCATCAGCGGACAGACTTATGGCTACACCTTC. The chain joins TRBV10-3 to TRBJ1-2; a possible D gene is TRBD1 (6 bases). Germline CDR1 is ENHRY and CDR2 is SYGVKD. The CDR3 extends over 12 amino acids. With 6 bases removed from V and 5 bases from J, the gap between germline ends came to 10 bases.

The chain joins TRBV4-2 to TRBJ1-5, with a possible D match to TRBD1 (5 bases). CDR3 length: 16 amino acids. The V end lost 0 bases, the J end lost 4 bases, and 13 bases lay between the germline ends. Per the germline V gene, CDR1 is LGHNA and CDR2 is YNFKEQ. The chain's CDR3 is CASSQDPGTDNQPQHF. As DNA, the CDR3 is TGTGCCAGCAGCCAAGACCCCGGGACCGATAATCAGCCCCAGCATTTT.

The V and J genes are TRBV28 and TRBJ2-3; D is unclear. Trimming shortened V by 3 bases and J by 0 bases, and 16 bases separated the two germline ends. The CDR3 totals 17 residues. The germline V gene has CDR1 MDHEN and CDR2 SYDVKM. Written as DNA, the CDR3 is TGTGCCAGCAGTTTGTCCGGGTTGGGCCATAGCACAGATACGCAGTATTTT. It specifies CASSLSGLGHSTDTQYF.

The chain recombines TRBV5-4 with TRBJ1-1, with D uncertain. Germline CDR1 SGHNT, CDR2 YYREEE (reference sequence). Between the trimmed V and J ends, which lost 3 bases and 2 bases, there was a span of 14 bases. The CDR3 is made up of 15 amino acids. The CDR3 loop is CASSSPIDGNTEAFF. CDR3 coding DNA: TGTGCCAGCAGCTCTCCCATCGATGGAAACACTGAAGCTTTCTTT.

V is TRBV27 and J is TRBJ2-7; the match to TRBD1 covers 12 bases. V shed 6 bases and J 6 bases; nucleotides not matched to a gene: 9. The length of the CDR3 is 15 residues. Per germline, CDR1 MNHEY and CDR2 SMNVEV (reference sequence). CDR3 region: CASRSSGTGGGEQYF. The CDR3 region has the DNA TGTGCCAGCAGGTCATCCGGGACAGGGGGCGGCGAGCAGTACTTC.

The chain has TRBV5-1 and TRBJ1-5; D remains unclear. Trimming removed 0 bases at V and 3 bases at J, with 10 bases between. Looked up from germline, CDR1 is SGHRS and CDR2 is YFSETQ. The CDR3 is 15 amino acids. CDR3 amino acids: CASSLGAGNNQPQHF. For the CDR3, the DNA is TGCGCCAGCAGCTTGGGGGCCGGGAACAATCAGCCCCAGCATTTT. The whole variable domain, remainder taken from reference TRBV5-1 and TRBJ1-5, is KAGVTQTPRYLIKTRGQQVTLSCSPISGHRSVSWYQQTPGQGLQFLFEYFSETQRNKGNFPGRFSGRQFSNSRSEMNVSTLELGDSALYLCASSLGAGNNQPQHFGDGTRLSIL.

The rearrangement uses TRBV11-2 and TRBJ2-7; 8 bases agree with TRBD2. After removal of 2 bases from V and 8 bases from J, the junction contained 11 bases not matched to a gene. CDR1 and CDR2 from the germline V gene are SGHAT and FQNNGV. There are 15 residues in the CDR3. DNA of the CDR3: TGTGCCAGCAGCTTAAGGACCGGGAGGGTGAGCAAGCAGTACTTC. This translates into CASSLRTGRVSKQYF.

V usage is TRBV7-2 and J usage is TRBJ1-3; 10 bases fit TRBD1. After removal of 3 bases from V and 0 bases from J, the junction contained 5 bases not matched to a gene. The V gene's germline CDR1 is SGHTA and CDR2 FQGNSA. This CDR3 is built from 17 residues. CDR3 bases: TGTGCCAGCAGCTTTCTAGGGACAGGGGCCTCTGGAAACACCATATATTTT. Protein sequence: CASSFLGTGASGNTIYF.

This clone showed up just a few times. The J gene is TRBJ1-1, the V gene TRBV2, with no clear D. Germline CDR1 is SNHLY and CDR2 is FYNNEI. Trimming cost V 5 bases and J 1 base, with 17 bases left between them. The CDR3 contains 16 residues. CDR3 in amino acids: CASSRQGGGSNTEAFF. The DNA for the CDR3 is TGTGCCAGCAGTCGTCAAGGAGGAGGGTCGAACACTGAAGCTTTCTTT.

V gene TRBV6-5 combines with J gene TRBJ1-1, with D possibly TRBD1 on 6 matching bases. Germline CDR1 and CDR2: MNHEY and SVGAGI. This CDR3 contains 15 residues. The germline V and J ends were trimmed by 0 bases and 4 bases, with 12 bases remaining between them. The CDR3: CASSYSRKGVTEAFF. The CDR3 DNA reads as TGTGCCAGCAGTTACTCGAGGAAGGGGGTCACTGAAGCTTTCTTT.